The 29 T cell receptor beta chains given below trace back to one sample, sequenced in a study of shared clonotypes between healthy human individuals. Sequenced by immunoSEQ multiplex PCR; TCRdb stores in-frame clones only, minus some. The sample includes approximately 340,000 clones, less than 75% seen only once; the top ten take under 11%. Sequences were obtained from memory CD4+ T cells sorted from blood. Stated subset: CD45RA-negative fraction. These receptors came from a man younger than 40 in good health.

The V call is TRBV7-2, the J call TRBJ1-4; D is uncertain. The length of the CDR3 is 14 residues. In germline, CDR1 is SGHTA, CDR2 FQGNSA. Trimming took 5 bases from V and 4 from J, leaving 11 bases between them. The CDR3 spells CASSPDLNNEKLFF. CDR3 in DNA: TGTGCCAGCAGCCCTGACCTTAATAATGAAAAACTGTTTTTT.

The CDR3 bases are TGTGCCAGCAGCGTAAATAGCGGGAGTCCAGATACGCAGTATTTT. Encoded protein: CASSVNSGSPDTQYF. V usage is TRBV9 and J usage is TRBJ2-3, with 9 bases that match TRBD2. Germline V gene sequence: CDR1 SGDLS, CDR2 YYNGEE. J was trimmed by 4 bases and V by 1 base; bases with no gene match: 4. The CDR3 consists of 15 residues.

This clone was seen a few times. The J gene is TRBJ2-7, the V gene TRBV27; a possible D gene is TRBD2 (6 bases). Germline CDR1 is MNHEY and CDR2 is SMNVEV (reference sequence). CDR3 length: 14 amino acids. The V and J ends lost 8 bases and 0 bases respectively, with 14 bases between them. CDR3 in amino acids: CASRPLASSYEQYF. In nucleotides, the CDR3 is TGTGCCAGCCGGCCCCTAGCGAGCTCCTACGAGCAGTACTTC.

V gene TRBV10-1 combines with J gene TRBJ1-2; D gene unclear. Germline CDR1 WNHNN, CDR2 SYGVQD (reference sequence). CDR3 length: 13 amino acids. V lost 5 bases and J 4 bases, leaving 11 bases between the germline ends. CDR3 residues: CASSPDGLYGYTF. Here the CDR3 DNA reads TGCGCCAGCAGTCCCGACGGCCTCTATGGCTACACCTTC.

This chain uses TRBV10-2 with TRBJ1-1; TRBD1 matches 9 bases. Germline CDR1 is WSHSY and CDR2 is SAAADI. The CDR3 is 14 amino acids. V was clipped by 5 bases and J by 7 bases; unmatched bases: 8. The CDR3 DNA sequence: TGCGCCAGCAGTCAACAGGGGGCGCAGGGTGAAGCTTTCTTT. Amino acid sequence: CASSQQGAQGEAFF.

Here the CDR3 DNA reads TGTGCCAGCACCGACAGGATAGAGGGCTACACCTTC. Residues: CASTDRIEGYTF. The chain carries TRBV6-1 and TRBJ1-2; a weak D match, TRBD1 (6 bases). Trimming stripped 7 bases from V and 8 bases from J, with 14 bases between. The CDR3 spans 12 residues. Germline V lookup: CDR1 MNHNS, CDR2 SASEGT.

The chain employs TRBV4-3 and TRBJ2-5; 8 nucleotides line up with TRBD1. Per germline, CDR1 LGHNA and CDR2 YSLEER. This CDR3 contains 15 residues. V shed 4 bases, J shed 5 bases, and the junction held 9 bases outside the gene matches. The CDR3 spells CASSPRTGMSETQYF. Here the CDR3 DNA reads TGCGCCAGCAGCCCCCGGACAGGGATGAGCGAGACCCAGTACTTC.

This clone was observed a few times. The rearrangement links TRBV20-1 to TRBJ1-2, with unresolved D. Germline V gives CDR1 DFQATT, CDR2 SNEGSKA (reference sequence). CDR3 length equals 11 residues. Trimming took off 3 bases at V and 6 bases at J, with 8 bases between the two ends. CDR3 residues: CSASPTDGYTF. The CDR3, as DNA: TGCAGTGCTAGCCCCACGGATGGCTACACCTTC.

V usage is TRBV29-1 and J usage is TRBJ2-3; D gene unclear. Trimming left V 4 bases short and J 6 bases short, with 8 bases between. From germline, CDR1 is SQVTM and CDR2 ANQGSEA. The CDR3 is 11 amino acids. The CDR3 protein is CSVGSSDTQYF. Here the CDR3 DNA reads TGCAGCGTTGGTAGTTCGGATACGCAGTATTTT.

The table lists this clone with many counts. The CDR3: CASSQLDAKYTEAFF. CDR3 sequence (DNA): TGTGCCAGCAGCCAACTCGATGCGAAATACACTGAAGCTTTCTTT. The chain combines TRBV14 with TRBJ1-1; D gene uncertain. The ends were cut back, 2 bases at V and 3 bases at J, with 13 bases in the middle. From germline, CDR1 is SGHDN and CDR2 FVKESK. The CDR3 sequence is 15 residues long.

This clone was seen only once. V usage is TRBV18 and J usage is TRBJ2-1, with a tentative D call TRBD2 (5 bases). The germline CDR1 and CDR2 sequences are KGHSH and LQKENI. The CDR3 consists of 14 residues. Trimming took 0 bases from V and 8 from J, leaving 11 bases between them. The CDR3, as DNA: TGTGCCAGCTCACCACCGACCCCGCGGGATGAGCAGTTCTTC. Translating gives CASSPPTPRDEQFF.

This clone was observed a few times. V and J are TRBV7-2 and TRBJ2-2; perhaps D is TRBD1 or TRBD2 (5 bases each). The CDR3 totals 15 residues. V was clipped by 3 bases and J by 11 bases, with 19 bases between them. CDR1 and CDR2 from the germline V gene are SGHTA and FQGNSA. CDR3 nucleotide sequence: TGTGCCAGCAGCTTCGCCGGCCGGGGCCTCGGCGAGCTGTTTTTT. Its translation is CASSFAGRGLGELFF.

The chain links TRBV2 to TRBJ1-1; D not certain. The CDR3 runs to 14 residues. Trimming took 7 bases from V and 2 from J, leaving 14 bases between them. Germline CDR1 and CDR2: SNHLY and FYNNEI. This chain's CDR3 is CASKPGGINTEAFF. CDR3 nucleotide sequence: TGTGCCAGCAAACCCGGAGGGATTAACACTGAAGCTTTCTTT. Complete variable domain (other parts from reference TRBV2 and TRBJ1-1): EPEVTQTPSHQVTQMGQEVILRCVPISNHLYFYWYRQILGQKVEFLVSFYNNEISEKSEIFDDQFSVERPDGSNFTLKIRSTKLEDSAMYFCASKPGGINTEAFFGQGTRLTVV.

The chain carries TRBV9 and TRBJ2-2, with 8 nucleotides matching TRBD2. The CDR3 length is 16 residues. Trimming at V came to 4 bases and at J to 2 bases, leaving 7 bases not matched to a gene. Germline CDR1 and CDR2: SGDLS and YYNGEE. CDR3 in amino acids: CASSLLAEANTGELFF. Here the CDR3 DNA reads TGTGCCAGCAGCTTACTAGCGGAAGCAAACACCGGGGAGCTGTTTTTT.

The rearrangement joins TRBV4-2 to TRBJ1-2; possible D gene TRBD1, 6 bases. The V end was cut by 4 bases, the J end by 5 bases, with 11 bases between. In germline, CDR1 is LGHNA, CDR2 YNFKEQ. The CDR3 is made up of 13 amino acids. CDR3 region: CASSRDQGYGYTF. In nucleotides, the CDR3 is TGTGCCAGCAGCCGGGATCAGGGGTATGGCTACACCTTC.

This clone was detected once. The genes are TRBV7-8 and TRBJ2-7; D unclear. Germline CDR1 is SGHVS and CDR2 is FQNEAQ. The CDR3 length is 15 residues. Trimming removed 2 bases at V and 1 base at J, with 12 bases between. The CDR3 DNA reads TGTGCCAGCAGCTTAAGCTCCACCCTGTCCTACGAGCAGTACTTC. The encoded protein is CASSLSSTLSYEQYF. The whole variable domain, filled in from reference TRBV7-8 and TRBJ2-7, reads GAGVSQSPRYKVAKRGQDVALRCDPISGHVSLFWYQQALGQGPEFLTYFQNEAQLDKSGLPSDRFFAERPEGSVSTLKIQRTQQEDSAVYLCASSLSSTLSYEQYFGPGTRLTVT.

J is TRBJ1-1 and V is TRBV9; D remains unclear. The CDR3 extends over 15 amino acids. Germline V CDR1 and CDR2: SGDLS, YYNGEE. The V gene lost 4 bases and the J gene lost 0 bases, with 13 bases spanning the gap. The CDR3 sequence is CASSPPSTMNTEAFF. The CDR3 coding sequence is TGTGCCAGCAGCCCCCCCAGTACCATGAACACTGAAGCTTTCTTT. The variable domain in full, completed from reference TRBV9 and TRBJ1-1, reads DSGVTQTPKHLITATGQRVTLRCSPRSGDLSVYWYQQSLDQGLQFLIQYYNGEERAKGNILERFSAQQFPDLHSELNLSSLELGDSALYFCASSPPSTMNTEAFFGQGTRLTVV.

The DNA for the CDR3 is TGCGCCAGCAGTGAACCTCACGGACACCCAACGGGAGGGTACAATGAGCAGTTCTTC. Translation gives CASSEPHGHPTGGYNEQFF. The chain is built from TRBV10-2 and TRBJ2-1, with 8 bases identical to TRBD2. CDR1 WSHSY and CDR2 SAAADI come from the germline V gene. The CDR3 runs 19 residues. The J segment lost 4 bases and the V segment lost 3 bases, leaving 17 bases of the junction unmatched.

The sample holds many counts of this clone. The chain combines TRBV29-1 with TRBJ1-2, with D tentatively TRBD1 (5 bases). The CDR3 extends over 13 amino acids. Germline V CDR1 and CDR2: SQVTM, ANQGSEA. The germline V and J ends were trimmed by 5 bases and 0 bases, with 10 bases remaining between them. The CDR3, as DNA: TGCAGCGTTCGTGACAGTTCTAACTATGGCTACACCTTC. Translation gives CSVRDSSNYGYTF. The full variable domain, rest sourced from reference TRBV29-1 and TRBJ1-2, is SAVISQKPSRDICQRGTSLTIQCQVDSQVTMMFWYRQQPGQSLTLIATANQGSEATYESGFVIDKFPISRPNLTFSTLTVSNMSPEDSSIYLCSVRDSSNYGYTFGSGTRLTVV.

This chain links TRBV5-1 with TRBJ2-7, with D maybe TRBD2 (6 bases). Trimming removed 0 bases from V and 0 bases from J, with 16 bases in between. CDR3 length equals 17 residues. Germline loops: CDR1 SGHRS, CDR2 YFSETQ. The CDR3, as DNA: TGCGCCAGCAGCTTGGCCTTTGGCGGGAAGAGCTCCTACGAGCAGTACTTC. Protein sequence: CASSLAFGGKSSYEQYF. The variable domain in full, completed from reference TRBV5-1 and TRBJ2-7, reads KAGVTQTPRYLIKTRGQQVTLSCSPISGHRSVSWYQQTPGQGLQFLFEYFSETQRNKGNFPGRFSGRQFSNSRSEMNVSTLELGDSALYLCASSLAFGGKSSYEQYFGPGTRLTVT.

This clone appeared a few times. One end of the junction is discordant with germline, which a read error may explain. V usage is TRBV5-1 and J usage is TRBJ2-7; 9 bases match TRBD2. CDR3 length equals 14 residues. Germline assignment: CDR1 SGHRS and CDR2 YFSETQ. The CDR3 region has the DNA TGCGCCAGCAGAGGCGGGAGGGCCTCCTCCGAGCAGTACTTC. It yields the protein CASRGGRASSEQYF.

CDR3 nucleotide sequence: TGTGCCAGCAGTTTAACTAGGGGTTCACCCCTCCACTTT. Translating gives CASSLTRGSPLHF. This chain joins TRBV27 and TRBJ1-6, with D maybe TRBD1 (5 bases). Germline V gene lookup returns CDR1 MNHEY and CDR2 SMNVEV (reference sequence). Trimming left V 2 bases short and J 9 bases short, with 8 bases between. This CDR3 comprises 13 residues.

Worth noting for this clone: Other DNA sequences in the sample encode the same CDR3. The rearrangement joins TRBV14 to TRBJ2-3; D is undetermined. Germline V gives CDR1 SGHDN, CDR2 FVKESK. V lost 1 base to trimming and J lost 5 bases, with 4 bases between them. The CDR3 loop spans 12 amino acids. CDR3 sequence (DNA): TGTGCCAGCAGCCAAGCAGGAGATACGCAGTATTTT. Amino acids: CASSQAGDTQYF.

The chain uses TRBV10-2 and TRBJ2-7, with 9 bases aligning to TRBD2. Germline V CDR1 and CDR2: WSHSY, SAAADI. V lost 4 bases and J lost 4; bases outside the gene matches: 8. This CDR3 is 15 amino acids long. The CDR3 region has the DNA TGCGCCAGCAGTGTGCAACTAGCGGGCGTATACGAGCAGTACTTC. Protein product: CASSVQLAGVYEQYF.

Note on this clone: A much more abundant neighbour one base away suggests this may be a read error. Distinct nucleotide sequences in the sample also encode this CDR3. CDR3 nucleotide sequence: TGTGCCAGCAGCCCTAGACTAGCGGGAGACCAAGAGACCCAGTACTTC. Encoded protein: CASSPRLAGDQETQYF. The V gene is TRBV7-6, the J gene TRBJ2-5; 12 nucleotides match TRBD2. This CDR3 is built from 16 residues. The trim removed 5 bases at V and 0 bases at J, leaving 4 bases unmatched. Germline V gives CDR1 SGHVS, CDR2 FNYEAQ.

The chain couples TRBV27 to TRBJ2-2; no definite D call. Trimming took 0 bases from V and 7 from J, leaving 9 bases between them. Germline loops: CDR1 MNHEY, CDR2 SMNVEV (reference sequence). The CDR3 is 14 amino acids. The CDR3 sequence is CASSLSAGLGELFF. CDR3 DNA sequence: TGTGCCAGCAGTTTATCAGCCGGGCTCGGGGAGCTGTTTTTT.

The rearrangement links TRBV18 to TRBJ2-7; D is uncertain. Trimming stripped 3 bases from V and 1 base from J, with 13 bases between. Germline V gives CDR1 KGHSH, CDR2 LQKENI. The CDR3 runs 15 residues. The CDR3 DNA is TGTGCCAGCTCACCCCAGAGCAGCGCGTCCTACGAGCAGTACTTC. This gives the protein CASSPQSSASYEQYF.

This rearrangement joins TRBV6-1 to TRBJ1-5; no clear D gene. Trimming removed 0 bases from V and 3 bases from J, with 9 bases in between. The CDR3 is made up of 15 amino acids. The germline V gene encodes CDR1 MNHNS and CDR2 SASEGT. CDR3 sequence: CASSEAPGFNQPQHF. The CDR3, as DNA: TGTGCCAGCAGTGAAGCCCCGGGGTTCAATCAGCCCCAGCATTTT.

The V call is TRBV6-5, the J call TRBJ2-1; 9 bases align to TRBD1. J lost 6 bases, V lost 5 bases, and 5 bases had no gene match. CDR3 size: 14 residues. Germline V gives CDR1 MNHEY, CDR2 SVGAGI. The CDR3 reads CASSRTGVGNEQFF. CDR3 sequence (DNA): TGTGCCAGCAGTAGGACAGGGGTAGGCAATGAGCAGTTCTTC.